There are a few counts of the clone carrying this TCR beta chain. Its cognate antigen is unknown. Using its own MiXCR run on the RT-PCR reads, TCRdb lists one record per CDR3 protein. This table has about 190,000 distinct CDR3 sequences, under 15% appearing once. The sample is drawn from a study of response to subunit inactivated influenza vaccine. Trimming at V came to 3 bases and at J to 7 bases, leaving 5 bases not matched to a gene. CDR1 is LGHNA and CDR2 is YSLEER in the germline V gene. This CDR3 contains 15 residues. The study, taken as a whole, reports: Each seasonal influenza vaccination, the authors suggested, recruits few new T cells.

Sample: CD8+ T cells sorted from PBMCs, taken 5 days after vaccination. The chain employs TRBV4-3 and TRBJ2-7; 14 positions agree with TRBD2. The TCR sequence derives from a man aged 45-65 years who received an inactivated influenza vaccine. The CDR3 coding sequence is TGCGCCAGCAGCCAGCTGGGACTAGCGGGAGAAGAGCAGTACTTC. Translating it yields CASSQLGLAGEEQYF.